The clone carrying this T cell receptor (beta chain) was seen repeatedly, ten times or more. This entry is derived from a study of T cells in Graves' hyperthyroidism and ophthalmopathy. The CDR3 has 15 residues. Germline CDR1 MNHNS, CDR2 SASEGT. The germline V and J ends were trimmed by 2 bases and 6 bases, with 15 bases remaining between them. The TCR beta CDR3 regions underwent amplification using RNA transcripts as the source. The primer set for the first-round RT-PCR of the TCR CDR3 was HTBI. A single record per CDR3 protein comes from TCRdb applying MiXCR to the multiplex PCR reads. Of a few hundred thousand distinct CDR3 sequences in the sample, roughly 15% were seen once.

The source material was blood. The TCR was taken from a woman aged 25 to 39 with Graves' ophthalmopathy. The gene calls are TRBV6-1 and TRBJ2-3; either TRBD1 or TRBD2 may fit D (5 bases each). CDR3 DNA: TGTGCCAGCAGTGAAATGGTCACGGGGACGGATACGCAGTATTTT. Translated, it gives CASSEMVTGTDTQYF.